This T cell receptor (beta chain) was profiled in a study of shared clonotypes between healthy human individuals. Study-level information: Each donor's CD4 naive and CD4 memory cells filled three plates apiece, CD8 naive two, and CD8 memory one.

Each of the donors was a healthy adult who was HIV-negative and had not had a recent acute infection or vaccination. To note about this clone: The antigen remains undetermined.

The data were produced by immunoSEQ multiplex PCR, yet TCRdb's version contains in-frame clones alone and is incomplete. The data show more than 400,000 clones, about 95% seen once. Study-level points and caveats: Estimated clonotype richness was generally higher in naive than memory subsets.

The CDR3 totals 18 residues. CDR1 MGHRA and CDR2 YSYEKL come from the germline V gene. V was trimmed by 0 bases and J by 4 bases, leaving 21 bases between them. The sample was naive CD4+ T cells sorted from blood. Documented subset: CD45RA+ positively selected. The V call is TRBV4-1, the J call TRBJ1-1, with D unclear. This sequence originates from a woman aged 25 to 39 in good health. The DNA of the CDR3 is TGCGCCAGCAGCCAAGACTACAACTCGAGGGCCGACGCCACTGAAGCTTTCTTT. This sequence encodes CASSQDYNSRADATEAFF.